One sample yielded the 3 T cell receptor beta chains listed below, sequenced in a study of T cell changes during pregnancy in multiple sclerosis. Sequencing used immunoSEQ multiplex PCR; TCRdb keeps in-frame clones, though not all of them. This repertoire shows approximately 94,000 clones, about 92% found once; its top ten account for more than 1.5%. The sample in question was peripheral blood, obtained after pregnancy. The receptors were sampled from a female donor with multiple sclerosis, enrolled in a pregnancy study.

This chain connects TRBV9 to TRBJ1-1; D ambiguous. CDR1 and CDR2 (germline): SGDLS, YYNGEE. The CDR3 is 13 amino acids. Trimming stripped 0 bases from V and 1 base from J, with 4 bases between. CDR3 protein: CASSVVWNTEAFF. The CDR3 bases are TGTGCCAGCAGCGTAGTCTGGAACACTGAAGCTTTCTTT.

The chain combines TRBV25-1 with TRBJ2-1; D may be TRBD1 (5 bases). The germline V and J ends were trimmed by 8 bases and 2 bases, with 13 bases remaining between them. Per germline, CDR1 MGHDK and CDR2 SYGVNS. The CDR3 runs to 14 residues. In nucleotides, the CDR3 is TGTGCCAGCTCCCCCGCAGGGACCTACAATGAGCAGTTCTTC. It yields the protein CASSPAGTYNEQFF.

CDR3 in DNA: TGTGCCAGCAGCCAAGATACTAGCGGAACCTACAATGAGCAGTTCTTC. Translation gives CASSQDTSGTYNEQFF. This chain joins TRBV14 and TRBJ2-1; 8 nucleotides line up with TRBD2. This CDR3 comprises 16 residues. Trimming took 0 bases from V and 2 from J; bases not matched to a gene: 3. Germline loops: CDR1 SGHDN, CDR2 FVKESK.